Each of the 22 T cell receptor beta chains below was sequenced from the same sample in a study of shared clonotypes between healthy human individuals. Assay: immunoSEQ multiplex PCR; the TCRdb copy retains only in-frame clones and omits some. The sample holds about 960,000 clones, 76% seen once. The sequencing input was memory CD4+ T cells sorted from blood. Regarding subset: CD45RA-negative fraction. The source of these receptors is a man between 18 and 35 years old in good health.

The V gene is TRBV14, the J gene TRBJ2-1; D remains ambiguous. Germline lookup yields CDR1 SGHDN and CDR2 FVKESK. V was trimmed by 2 bases and J by 4 bases, leaving 0 bases between them. The CDR3 is 11 residues long. In DNA, the CDR3 is TGTGCCAGCAGCCAATACAATGAGCAGTTCTTC. This translates into CASSQYNEQFF. The full variable domain, rest sourced from reference TRBV14 and TRBJ2-1, is EAGVTQFPSHSVIEKGQTVTLRCDPISGHDNLYWYRRVMGKEIKFLLHFVKESKQDESGMPNNRFLAERTGGTYSTLKVQPAELEDSGVYFCASSQYNEQFFGPGTRLTVL.

The rearrangement links TRBV5-4 to TRBJ2-5, with 13 bases matching TRBD2. The junction had 1 base not matched to a gene; V was cut back by 3 bases and J by 2 bases. Germline CDR1 is SGHNT and CDR2 is YYREEE (reference sequence). There are 15 residues in the CDR3. The CDR3, as DNA: TGTGCCAGCAGCTGGACTAGCGGGGGACAAGAGACCCAGTACTTC. Translation: CASSWTSGGQETQYF.

The chain links TRBV7-6 to TRBJ2-2, with D possibly matching TRBD2 (6 bases). The germline CDR1 and CDR2 sequences are SGHVS and FNYEAQ. The CDR3 loop spans 16 amino acids. The ends were cut back, 5 bases at V and 1 base at J, with 14 bases in the middle. The DNA for the CDR3 is TGTGCCAGCAGCCCAACCGGGACTGGGAACACCGGGGAGCTGTTTTTT. Its translation is CASSPTGTGNTGELFF.

This sequence joins TRBV29-1 and TRBJ2-3, with D unclear. V was trimmed by 3 bases and J by 4 bases, leaving 8 bases between them. CDR1 is SQVTM, CDR2 ANQGSEA, per germline. CDR3 size: 12 residues. The CDR3, as DNA: TGCAGCGTTGAGGGTGTGGCAGATACGCAGTATTTT. It translates to CSVEGVADTQYF.

This clone was seen once. The V call is TRBV5-1, the J call TRBJ2-1, with 11 bases lining up with TRBD2. Unmatched junction bases numbered 4, after V lost 3 bases and J lost 2 bases. Germline loops: CDR1 SGHRS, CDR2 YFSETQ. The CDR3 runs 16 residues. CDR3: CASSSGTSGPYNEQFF. The CDR3 DNA follows: TGCGCCAGCAGCTCCGGGACTAGCGGACCCTACAATGAGCAGTTCTTC.

This clone was recorded only once. This chain joins TRBV7-9 and TRBJ1-1; D ambiguous. The CDR3 has 15 residues. Per germline, CDR1 SEHNR and CDR2 FQNEAQ (reference sequence). The V end was cut by 1 base, the J end by 1 base, with 10 bases between. CDR3 DNA: TGTGCCAGCAGCTTAGGTCCAGCCGGGAACACTGAAGCTTTCTTT. This gives the protein CASSLGPAGNTEAFF.

V usage is TRBV30 and J usage is TRBJ1-5, with 8 positions matching TRBD1. The germline V gene has CDR1 GTSNPN and CDR2 SVGIG (reference sequence). This CDR3 region has 14 residues. J gave up 3 bases and V 5 bases, and 6 bases lay outside the gene matches. CDR3 nucleotides: TGTGCCTGGGGGCAGGGGGCTACCAATCAGCCCCAGCATTTT. Its translation: CAWGQGATNQPQHF. Full variable domain (rest looked up from reference TRBV30 and TRBJ1-5): SQTIHQWPATLVQPVGSPLSLECTVEGTSNPNLYWYRQAAGRGLQLLFYSVGIGQISSEVPQNLSASRPQDRQFILSSKKLLLSDSGFYLCAWGQGATNQPQHFGDGTRLSIL.

V and J are TRBV5-1 and TRBJ2-7, with unresolved D. The CDR3 consists of 13 residues. Per germline, CDR1 SGHRS and CDR2 YFSETQ. V lost 2 bases and J lost 3, with 9 bases in between. CDR3 residues: CASSFADVYEQYF. The DNA of the CDR3 is TGCGCCAGCAGCTTTGCGGACGTCTACGAGCAGTACTTC. The whole variable domain, remainder taken from reference TRBV5-1 and TRBJ2-7, is KAGVTQTPRYLIKTRGQQVTLSCSPISGHRSVSWYQQTPGQGLQFLFEYFSETQRNKGNFPGRFSGRQFSNSRSEMNVSTLELGDSALYLCASSFADVYEQYFGPGTRLTVT.

The chain is built from TRBV9 and TRBJ2-3; D gene uncertain. CDR3 length: 13 amino acids. The germline gives CDR1 SGDLS, CDR2 YYNGEE. Trimming took 0 bases from V and 7 from J, leaving 9 bases between them. This CDR3 reads CASSVDGVHTQYF. For the CDR3, the DNA is TGTGCCAGCAGCGTAGACGGCGTACATACGCAGTATTTT.

The rearrangement links TRBV6-1 to TRBJ1-5; TRBD1 might be the D (5 bases). The CDR3 totals 15 residues. Germline V gene sequence: CDR1 MNHNS, CDR2 SASEGT. Trimming cost V 4 bases and J 5 bases, with 15 bases left between them. CDR3 nucleotides: TGTGCCAGCAGTGGCGGGAGGGCGGGGGATCAGCCCCAGCATTTT. This sequence encodes CASSGGRAGDQPQHF.

This clone was counted a few times. This chain uses TRBV30 with TRBJ1-1, with a tentative D call TRBD1 (6 bases). The germline V gene encodes CDR1 GTSNPN and CDR2 SVGIG (reference sequence). The CDR3 is 14 amino acids. The V and J ends lost 1 base and 4 bases respectively, with 13 bases between them. CDR3 region: CAWSGWGGGTEAFF. Here the CDR3 DNA reads TGTGCCTGGAGTGGATGGGGAGGGGGCACTGAAGCTTTCTTT.

The rearrangement uses TRBV4-3 and TRBJ2-5; D gene ambiguous. The CDR3 spans 14 residues. CDR1 LGHNA and CDR2 YSLEER come from the germline V gene. V lost 1 base and J 7 bases, leaving 13 bases between the germline ends. The CDR3 loop reads CASSQGFGDPTQYF. CDR3 sequence (DNA): TGCGCCAGCAGCCAAGGATTCGGTGATCCGACCCAGTACTTC.

The chain combines TRBV9 with TRBJ2-5, with 9 bases fitting TRBD1. Losses at the gene ends were 2 bases for V and 2 bases for J; bases not matched to a gene: 7. The germline CDR1 and CDR2 sequences are SGDLS and YYNGEE. CDR3 size: 16 residues. CDR3 region: CASSVTDRGVQETQYF. DNA of the CDR3: TGTGCCAGCAGCGTGACGGACAGGGGAGTACAAGAGACCCAGTACTTC. The variable domain in full, completed from reference TRBV9 and TRBJ2-5, reads DSGVTQTPKHLITATGQRVTLRCSPRSGDLSVYWYQQSLDQGLQFLIQYYNGEERAKGNILERFSAQQFPDLHSELNLSSLELGDSALYFCASSVTDRGVQETQYFGPGTRLLVL.

The chain uses TRBV19 and TRBJ2-2; D unresolved. CDR1 is LNHDA, CDR2 SQIVND, per germline (reference sequence). CDR3 length: 15 residues. V was shortened by 2 bases and J by 0 bases, with 7 bases between the two germline ends. The CDR3, as DNA: TGTGCCAGTAGTATACCGGCCGCGAACACCGGGGAGCTGTTTTTT. This sequence encodes CASSIPAANTGELFF.

J is TRBJ2-7 and V is TRBV7-2; TRBD2 aligns across 12 bases. Germline CDR1 reads SGHTA; CDR2 reads FQGNSA. CDR3 length: 17 amino acids. V was pared by 4 bases and J by 0 bases, with 7 bases of the junction left unmatched. The CDR3 region is CASSWTSSGGGSYEQYF. In DNA form, the CDR3 reads TGTGCCAGCAGCTGGACCTCTAGCGGGGGGGGCTCCTACGAGCAGTACTTC.

This rearrangement joins TRBV7-2 to TRBJ1-6; 8 bases are a match to TRBD1. The germline V gene encodes CDR1 SGHTA and CDR2 FQGNSA. This CDR3 region has 17 residues. V was clipped by 5 bases and J by 4 bases; unmatched bases: 10. The CDR3 DNA is TGTGCCAGCAGCCCGTCCCAGGGGGCGGGTTATAATTCACCCCTCCACTTT. Translated: CASSPSQGAGYNSPLHF.

This clone turned up a few times. V and J are TRBV28 and TRBJ1-2, with 12 bases fitting TRBD1. Looked up from germline, CDR1 is MDHEN and CDR2 is SYDVKM. The CDR3 sequence is 14 residues long. Losses at the gene ends were 8 bases for V and 7 bases for J; bases not matched to a gene: 8. The DNA of the CDR3 is TGTGCCAGCGGCCCGGGACAGGGGGCAATTGGCTACACCTTC. Translation: CASGPGQGAIGYTF.

The rearrangement joins TRBV5-1 to TRBJ2-7, with D possibly TRBD1 on 6 matching bases. There are 14 residues in the CDR3. Germline assignment: CDR1 SGHRS and CDR2 YFSETQ. Trimming removed 2 bases at V and 2 bases at J, with 11 bases between. The CDR3 DNA reads as TGCGCCAGCAGCTTTCCCGGGACAACCTACGAGCAGTACTTC. It encodes CASSFPGTTYEQYF.

The count of this clone is one. The chain has TRBV28 and TRBJ2-7, with a tentative D call TRBD1 (5 bases). The CDR3 has 14 amino acids. In germline, CDR1 is MDHEN, CDR2 SYDVKM. Trimming cost V 2 bases and J 1 base, with 9 bases left between them. The CDR3 here is CASSLETVSYEQYF. CDR3 bases: TGTGCCAGCAGTTTAGAGACAGTTTCCTACGAGCAGTACTTC.

The V call is TRBV5-1, the J call TRBJ2-3, with 9 bases fitting TRBD2. The CDR3 is 15 amino acids. With V trimmed by 6 bases and J by 4 bases, 9 bases remained unmatched. The V gene's germline CDR1 is SGHRS and CDR2 YFSETQ. The CDR3, as DNA: TGCGCCAGCAACCCCTCCGGGACTAGCTCAGATACGCAGTATTTT. It translates to CASNPSGTSSDTQYF.

The chain couples TRBV6-6 to TRBJ2-5, with TRBD2 matching 10 bases. CDR1 is MNHNY and CDR2 is SVGAGI in the germline V gene (reference sequence). After removal of 4 bases from V and 5 bases from J, the junction contained 7 bases not matched to a gene. The CDR3 extends over 15 amino acids. The CDR3 coding sequence is TGTGCCAGCAGTTCTAAACTAGCGGGGTGGGAGACCCAGTACTTC. Amino acids: CASSSKLAGWETQYF.

DNA for the CDR3: TGTGCCAGCAGTTTAAGGACTAGCGGGGGTGATGAGCAGTTCTTC. Translated, it gives CASSLRTSGGDEQFF. The chain recombines TRBV7-6 with TRBJ2-1; 13 bases are shared with TRBD2. The germline gives CDR1 SGHVS, CDR2 FNYEAQ. The CDR3 runs 15 residues. Trimming at V came to 6 bases and at J to 8 bases, leaving 7 bases not matched to a gene.